This T cell receptor (beta chain) was identified during a study of blood T cell repertoires in COVID-19. In the study overall: Acute and convalescent COVID-19 samples came from the United States, Italy and Spain. The analysed material was cDNA or gDNA that came from T cells, B-cell-depleted T cells, or PBMCs.

Original data processing: Nucleated cell number was recorded as an estimate derived from reference gene primer amplification. The protocol was immunoSEQ multiplex PCR, while the TCRdb copy is restricted to in-frame clones and leaves out a portion. Clone size and V and J calls were adopted from that table, with D and trimming inferred from the DNA. The sample contains more than 150,000 clones, about 77% of which appear only once. This CDR3 has 17 amino acids. V shed 1 base and J shed 2 bases, with 15 bases lying between them. Germline V gene sequence: CDR1 SGHTA, CDR2 FQGNSA. The sequenced sample consisted of peripheral blood. The TCR originated in a woman at least 80 years old with acute or convalescent COVID-19. The gene calls are TRBV7-2 and TRBJ1-3; D is undetermined. CDR3 in amino acids: CASSLVRGQSAGNTIYF. CDR3 sequence (DNA): TGTGCCAGCAGCTTAGTACGAGGGCAGTCCGCTGGAAACACCATATATTTT.